These T cell receptor beta chains were read from a single sample in a study of blood T cell repertoires in COVID-19. Measured with immunoSEQ multiplex PCR; TCRdb has only the in-frame clones, and not every one. The table shows about 400,000 clones, with roughly 86% occurring only once. The sequenced sample was peripheral blood. The receptors stem from a human donor in a cohort sampled during active COVID-19. The conserved cysteine and the conserved F or W are not part of the CDR3 here.

j_gene,v_gene,CDR3aa
TRBJ2-3,TRBV7-3,ASSLGLASDTQY
TRBJ2-1,TRBV5-1,ASTRTSGGGEQF
TRBJ1-4,TRBV6-5,ASSDSPWEEKLF
TRBJ2-2,TRBV19,ASSNRQGASTGELF
TRBJ1-2,TRBV9,ASSVGQTGDGYT
TRBJ1-1,TRBV4-1,ASSQGAGSVNTEAF
TRBJ2-7,TRBV4-1,ASSQELRQGVLRQY
TRBJ1-2,TRBV7-8,ASSLAISQRRGGDYGYT
TRBJ1-1,TRBV2,ASSERQGAYEAEAF
TRBJ2-7,TRBV28,ASSFTGGPYEQY
TRBJ1-1,TRBV27,ASSLGAGGEAF
TRBJ1-1,TRBV6-6,ASSYSRGAEAF
TRBJ1-2,TRBV19,ASSSGQNYGYT
TRBJ1-1,TRBV7-9,ASSPAGGTEAF
TRBJ1-1,TRBV6-5,ASNRLNTEAF
TRBJ2-7,TRBV9,ASRKAGGPSVEQY
TRBJ1-4,TRBV6-1,ASSEAGQKNEKLF
TRBJ2-7,TRBV2,ASGVAGGTSYEQY
TRBJ1-2,TRBV13,ASSQDRGVGYGYT
TRBJ1-1,TRBV30,AWSAPYRDLYTEAF